Below, one T cell receptor (beta chain) is given with its context. The antigen remains unidentified. This CDR3 region has 15 residues. The V and J ends lost 5 bases and 4 bases, in that order; junction bases with no gene match: 6. The germline CDR1 and CDR2 sequences are MNHNY and SVGAGI (reference sequence). A deep-level run was used for the assay. For every subset, genomic DNA was evenly distributed across several immunoSEQ plates. TCRdb's copy holds only in-frame clones and misses some; the assay was immunoSEQ multiplex PCR. The sample yields around 1,100,000 clones, 60% to 80% seen once. The data derive from a study of shared clonotypes between healthy human individuals. Findings of the study overall: Sequencing depth was a factor that was expected to affect clonotype sharing among donors.

The receptor comes from a man younger than 30 in good health. Some clones in this sample may be carry-over from other donors' samples. The sample was memory CD4+ T cells from PBMCs. Subset noted: CD45RA-negative fraction. The chain employs TRBV6-6 and TRBJ2-2; 8 bases map to TRBD1. CDR3 in DNA: TGTGCCAGCAGTCAGGGGGCGCTAGGCACCGGGGAGCTGTTTTTT. This translates into CASSQGALGTGELFF.